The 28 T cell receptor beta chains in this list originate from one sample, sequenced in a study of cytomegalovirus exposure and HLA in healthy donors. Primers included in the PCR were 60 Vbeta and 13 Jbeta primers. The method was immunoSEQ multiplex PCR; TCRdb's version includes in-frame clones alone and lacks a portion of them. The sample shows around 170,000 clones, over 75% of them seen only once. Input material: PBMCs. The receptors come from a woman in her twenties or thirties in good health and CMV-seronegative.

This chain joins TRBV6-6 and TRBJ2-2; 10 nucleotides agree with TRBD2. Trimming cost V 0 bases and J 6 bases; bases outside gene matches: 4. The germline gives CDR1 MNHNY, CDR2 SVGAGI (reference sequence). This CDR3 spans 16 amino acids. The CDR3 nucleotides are TGTGCCAGCAGTTACTCGAGCAGCGGGGGGGCCGGGGAGCTGTTTTTT. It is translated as CASSYSSSGGAGELFF.

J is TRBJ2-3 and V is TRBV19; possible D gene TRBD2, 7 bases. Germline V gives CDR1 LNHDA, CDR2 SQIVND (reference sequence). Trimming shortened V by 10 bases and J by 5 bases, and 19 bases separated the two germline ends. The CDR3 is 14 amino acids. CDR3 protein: CATKNRGAGDTQYF. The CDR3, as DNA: TGTGCCACCAAGAACCGGGGGGCAGGAGATACGCAGTATTTT.

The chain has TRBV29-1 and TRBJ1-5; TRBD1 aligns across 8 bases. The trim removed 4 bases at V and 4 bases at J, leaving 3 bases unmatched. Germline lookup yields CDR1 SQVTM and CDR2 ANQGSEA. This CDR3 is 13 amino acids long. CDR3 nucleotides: TGCAGCGTTGCAGGGGGCCTTAATCAGCCCCAGCATTTT. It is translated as CSVAGGLNQPQHF.

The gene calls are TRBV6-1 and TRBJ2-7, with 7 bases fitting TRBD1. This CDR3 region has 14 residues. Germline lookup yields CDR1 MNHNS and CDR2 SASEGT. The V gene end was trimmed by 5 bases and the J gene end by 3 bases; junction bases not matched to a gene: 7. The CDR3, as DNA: TGTGCCAGCAGTAGAAGACAGGGTGACTACGAGCAGTACTTC. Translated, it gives CASSRRQGDYEQYF.

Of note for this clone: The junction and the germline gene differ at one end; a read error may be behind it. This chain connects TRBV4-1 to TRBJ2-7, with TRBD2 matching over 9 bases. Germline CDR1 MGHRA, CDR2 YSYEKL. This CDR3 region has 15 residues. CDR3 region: CAGSLRLAVAYEQYF. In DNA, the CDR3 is TGCGCCGGCAGCCTCCGACTAGCGGTGGCCTACGAGCAGTACTTC.

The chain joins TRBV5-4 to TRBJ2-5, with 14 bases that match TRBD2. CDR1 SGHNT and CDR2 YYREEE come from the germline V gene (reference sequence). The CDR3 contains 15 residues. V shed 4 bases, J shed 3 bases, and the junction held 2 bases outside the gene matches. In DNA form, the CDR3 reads TGTGCCAGCAGCCCGGGACTAGCGGGGGAAGAGACCCAGTACTTC. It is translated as CASSPGLAGEETQYF.

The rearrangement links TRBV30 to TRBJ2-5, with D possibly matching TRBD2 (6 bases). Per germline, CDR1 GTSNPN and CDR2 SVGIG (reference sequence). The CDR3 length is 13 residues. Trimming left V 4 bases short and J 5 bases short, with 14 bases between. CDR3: CAWTTRLGETQYF. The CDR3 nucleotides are TGTGCCTGGACGACTAGATTGGGTGAGACCCAGTACTTC.

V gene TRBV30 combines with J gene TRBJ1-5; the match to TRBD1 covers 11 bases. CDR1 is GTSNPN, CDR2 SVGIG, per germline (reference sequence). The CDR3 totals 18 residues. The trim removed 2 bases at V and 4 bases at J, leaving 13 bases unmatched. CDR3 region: CAWSHNLGQGVRNQPQHF. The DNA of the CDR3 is TGTGCCTGGAGTCATAATCTGGGACAGGGGGTACGAAATCAGCCCCAGCATTTT.

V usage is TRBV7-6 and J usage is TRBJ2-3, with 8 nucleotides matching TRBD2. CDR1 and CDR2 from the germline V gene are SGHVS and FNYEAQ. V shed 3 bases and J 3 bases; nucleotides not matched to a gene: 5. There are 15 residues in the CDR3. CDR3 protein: CASSFGSSGTDTQYF. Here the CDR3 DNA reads TGTGCCAGCAGCTTCGGGTCTAGCGGGACAGATACGCAGTATTTT. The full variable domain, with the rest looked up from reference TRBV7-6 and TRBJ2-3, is GAGVSQSPRYKVTKRGQDVALRCDPISGHVSLYWYRQALGQGPEFLTYFNYEAQQDKSGLPNDRFSAERPEGSISTLTIQRTEQRDSAMYRCASSFGSSGTDTQYFGPGTRLTVL.

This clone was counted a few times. As DNA, the CDR3 is TGTGCCAGCAGCCCTGAACCCGGGACTAGCGGGGGGGCCCTCACAGATACGCAGTATTTT. Translating it yields CASSPEPGTSGGALTDTQYF. This rearrangement joins TRBV7-7 to TRBJ2-3, with 16 bases matching TRBD2. From germline, CDR1 is SSHAT and CDR2 FNYEAQ (reference sequence). The V gene end was trimmed by 5 bases and the J gene end by 2 bases; junction bases not matched to a gene: 13. This CDR3 has 20 amino acids. The variable domain in full, with the rest retrieved from reference TRBV7-7 and TRBJ2-3, is GAGVSQSPRYKVTKRGQDVTLRCDPISSHATLYWYQQALGQGPEFLTYFNYEAQPDKSGLPSDRFSAERPEGSISTLTIQRTEQRDSAMYRCASSPEPGTSGGALTDTQYFGPGTRLTVL.

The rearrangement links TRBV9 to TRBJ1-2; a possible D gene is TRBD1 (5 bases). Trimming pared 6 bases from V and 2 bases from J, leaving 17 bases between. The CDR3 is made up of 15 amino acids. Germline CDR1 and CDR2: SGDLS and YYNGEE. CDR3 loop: CASTQDPRGNYGYTF. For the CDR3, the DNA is TGTGCCAGCACCCAGGACCCTAGGGGCAACTATGGCTACACCTTC. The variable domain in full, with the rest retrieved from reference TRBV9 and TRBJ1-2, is DSGVTQTPKHLITATGQRVTLRCSPRSGDLSVYWYQQSLDQGLQFLIQYYNGEERAKGNILERFSAQQFPDLHSELNLSSLELGDSALYFCASTQDPRGNYGYTFGSGTRLTVV.

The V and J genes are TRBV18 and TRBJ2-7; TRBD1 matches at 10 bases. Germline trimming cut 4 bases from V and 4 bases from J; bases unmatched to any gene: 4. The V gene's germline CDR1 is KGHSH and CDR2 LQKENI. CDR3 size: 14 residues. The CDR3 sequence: CASSLTGQGYEQYF. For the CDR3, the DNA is TGTGCCAGCTCACTAACGGGACAGGGGTACGAGCAGTACTTC. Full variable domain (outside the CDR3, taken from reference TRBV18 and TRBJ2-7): NAGVMQNPRHLVRRRGQEARLRCSPMKGHSHVYWYRQLPEEGLKFMVYLQKENIIDESGMPKERFSAEFPKEGPSILRIQQVVRGDSAAYFCASSLTGQGYEQYFGPGTRLTVT.

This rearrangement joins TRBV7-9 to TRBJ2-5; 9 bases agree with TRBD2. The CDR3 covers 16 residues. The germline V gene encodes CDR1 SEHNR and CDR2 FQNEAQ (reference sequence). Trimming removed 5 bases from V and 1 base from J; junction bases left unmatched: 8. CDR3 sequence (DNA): TGTGCCAGCAGCCTAGGGGTAGCGGGGGTCCAAGAGACCCAGTACTTC. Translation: CASSLGVAGVQETQYF.

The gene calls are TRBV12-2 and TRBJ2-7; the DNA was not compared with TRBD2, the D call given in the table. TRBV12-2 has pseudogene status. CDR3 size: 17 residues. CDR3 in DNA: TGTGCAAGTCGCTTAGGTTCGGGGGACCAAATCCCCTACGAGCAGTACTTC. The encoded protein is CASRLGSGDQIPYEQYF.

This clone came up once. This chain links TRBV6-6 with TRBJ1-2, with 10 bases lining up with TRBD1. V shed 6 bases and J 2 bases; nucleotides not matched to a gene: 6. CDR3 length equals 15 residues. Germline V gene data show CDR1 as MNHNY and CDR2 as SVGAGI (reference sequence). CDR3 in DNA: TGTGCCAGCAGGCCCGGGACAGGGGAAAACTATGGCTACACCTTC. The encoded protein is CASRPGTGENYGYTF.

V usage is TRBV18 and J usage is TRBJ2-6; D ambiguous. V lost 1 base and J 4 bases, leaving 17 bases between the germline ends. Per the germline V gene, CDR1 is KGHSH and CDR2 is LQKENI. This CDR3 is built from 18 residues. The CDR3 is CASSPLSLVSSGANVLTF. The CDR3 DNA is TGTGCCAGCTCACCACTTAGTCTAGTATCCTCCGGGGCCAACGTCCTGACTTTC.

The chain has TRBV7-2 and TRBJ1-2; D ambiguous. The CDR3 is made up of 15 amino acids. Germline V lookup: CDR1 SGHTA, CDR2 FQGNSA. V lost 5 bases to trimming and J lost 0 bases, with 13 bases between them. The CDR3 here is CASSLLGLSNYGYTF. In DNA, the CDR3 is TGTGCCAGCAGCCTGCTAGGACTGTCTAACTATGGCTACACCTTC.

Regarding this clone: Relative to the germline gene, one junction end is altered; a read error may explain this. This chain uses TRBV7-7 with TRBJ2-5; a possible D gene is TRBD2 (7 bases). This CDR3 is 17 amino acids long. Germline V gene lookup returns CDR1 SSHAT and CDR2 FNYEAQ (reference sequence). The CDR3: CASSLTMGGPRQETQYF. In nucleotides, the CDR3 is TGTGCTAGCAGCTTAACTATGGGGGGGCCGAGACAAGAGACCCAGTACTTC. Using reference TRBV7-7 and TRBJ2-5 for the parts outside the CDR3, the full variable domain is GAGVSQSPRYKVTKRGQDVTLRCDPISSHATLYWYQQALGQGPEFLTYFNYEAQPDKSGLPSDRFSAERPEGSISTLTIQRTEQRDSAMYRCASSLTMGGPRQETQYFGPGTRLLVL.

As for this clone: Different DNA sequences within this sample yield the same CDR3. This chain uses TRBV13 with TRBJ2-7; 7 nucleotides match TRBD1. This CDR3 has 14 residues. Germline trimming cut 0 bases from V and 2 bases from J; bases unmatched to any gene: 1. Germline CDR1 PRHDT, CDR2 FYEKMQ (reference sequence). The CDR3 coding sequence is TGTGCCAGCAGCTTAGGGCAGGGGGCCTACGAGCAGTACTTC. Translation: CASSLGQGAYEQYF.

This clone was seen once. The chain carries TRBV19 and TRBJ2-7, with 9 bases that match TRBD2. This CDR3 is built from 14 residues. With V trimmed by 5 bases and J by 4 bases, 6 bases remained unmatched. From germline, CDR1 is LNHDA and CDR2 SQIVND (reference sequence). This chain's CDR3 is CASSPTGLAYEQYF. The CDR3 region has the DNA TGTGCCAGTAGTCCCACGGGACTAGCTTACGAGCAGTACTTC.

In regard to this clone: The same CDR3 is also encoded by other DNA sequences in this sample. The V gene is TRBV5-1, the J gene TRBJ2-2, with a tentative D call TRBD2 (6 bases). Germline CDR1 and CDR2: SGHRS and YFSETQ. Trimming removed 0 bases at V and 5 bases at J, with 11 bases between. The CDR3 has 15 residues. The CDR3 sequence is CASSLALGTTGELFF. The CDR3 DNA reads TGCGCCAGCAGCTTGGCCCTGGGGACTACCGGGGAGCTGTTTTTT.

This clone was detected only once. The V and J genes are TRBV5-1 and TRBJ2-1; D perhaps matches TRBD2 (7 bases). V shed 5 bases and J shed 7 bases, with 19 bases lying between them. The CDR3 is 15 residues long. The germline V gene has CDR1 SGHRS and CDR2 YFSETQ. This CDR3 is CASSPGGRGQNEQFF. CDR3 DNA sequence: TGCGCCAGCAGTCCCGGGGGGAGGGGACAAAATGAGCAGTTCTTC.

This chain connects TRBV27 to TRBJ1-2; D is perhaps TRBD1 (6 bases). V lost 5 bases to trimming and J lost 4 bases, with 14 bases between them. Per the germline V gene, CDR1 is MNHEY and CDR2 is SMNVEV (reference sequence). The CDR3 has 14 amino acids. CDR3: CASSLAGTTYGYTF. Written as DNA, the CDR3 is TGTGCCAGCAGTCTGGCCGGGACAACCTATGGCTACACCTTC.

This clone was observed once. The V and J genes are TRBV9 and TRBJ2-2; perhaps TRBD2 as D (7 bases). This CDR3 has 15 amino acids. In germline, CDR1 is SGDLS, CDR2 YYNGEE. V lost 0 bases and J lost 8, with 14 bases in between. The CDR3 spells CASSVGGGLAGELFF. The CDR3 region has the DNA TGTGCCAGCAGCGTAGGCGGGGGCCTAGCAGGGGAGCTGTTTTTT.

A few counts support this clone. Here the CDR3 DNA reads TGCGCCAGCAGCCAAGACAGGGGTGAGACTCAGCCCCAGCATTTT. It codes for CASSQDRGETQPQHF. The genes are TRBV4-3 and TRBJ1-5, with D possibly being TRBD1 (6 bases). Germline CDR1 reads LGHNA; CDR2 reads YSLEER. V was shortened by 0 bases and J by 6 bases, with 12 bases between the two germline ends. The CDR3 is made up of 15 amino acids.

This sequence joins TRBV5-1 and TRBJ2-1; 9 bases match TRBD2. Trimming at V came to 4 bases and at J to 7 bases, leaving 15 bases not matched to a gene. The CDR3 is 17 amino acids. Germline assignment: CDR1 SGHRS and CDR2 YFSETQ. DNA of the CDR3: TGCGCCAGCAGCCCCAGAGGTTGGCGGGGGGGCGTAAATGAGCAGTTCTTC. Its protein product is CASSPRGWRGGVNEQFF.

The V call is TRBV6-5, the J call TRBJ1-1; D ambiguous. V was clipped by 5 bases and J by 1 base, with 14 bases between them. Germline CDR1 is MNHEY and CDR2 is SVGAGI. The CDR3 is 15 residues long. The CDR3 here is CASSPSWRGNTEAFF. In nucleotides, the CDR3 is TGTGCCAGCAGTCCATCTTGGCGCGGGAACACTGAAGCTTTCTTT.

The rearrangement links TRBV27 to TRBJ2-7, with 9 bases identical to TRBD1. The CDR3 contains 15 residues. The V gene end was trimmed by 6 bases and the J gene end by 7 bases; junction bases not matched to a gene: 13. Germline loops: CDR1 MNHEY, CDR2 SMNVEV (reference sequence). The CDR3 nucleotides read TGTGCCAGCAGCCAGGGACAGGGTACGGTGTGGGAGCAGTACTTC. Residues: CASSQGQGTVWEQYF.